These 22 T cell receptor beta chains were sequenced from one sample in a study of blood T cell repertoires in COVID-19. Libraries were prepared by immunoSEQ multiplex PCR; TCRdb keeps only in-frame clonotypes and omits some of them. The sample carries about 97,000 clones, more than 75% recorded once. The sequenced sample was peripheral blood. The origin of the receptors is a human donor in a cohort sampled during active COVID-19.

The chain carries TRBV28 and TRBJ1-5; 7 bases align to TRBD1. This CDR3 spans 11 amino acids. J gave up 5 bases and V 9 bases, and 1 base lay outside the gene matches. Germline V lookup: CDR1 MDHEN, CDR2 SYDVKM. The CDR3: CASTGDQPQHF. As DNA, the CDR3 is TGTGCCAGTACAGGGGATCAGCCCCAGCATTTT.

The J gene is TRBJ2-4, the V gene TRBV27; 10 bases are a match to TRBD1. Germline values: CDR1 MNHEY, CDR2 SMNVEV (reference sequence). The CDR3 has 23 residues. V shed 11 bases and J 5 bases; nucleotides not matched to a gene: 36. CDR3 loop: CAGIIAPNRDRGSQGTEQNIQYF. DNA for the CDR3: TGTGCCGGCATAATTGCCCCCAACCGGGACAGGGGCTCGCAGGGGACTGAACAAAACATTCAGTACTTC.

The rearrangement joins TRBV12-2 to TRBJ2-7; TRBD2 was called by the table and not checked on the DNA. TRBV12-2 is reported as a pseudogene. The CDR3 sequence is 21 residues long. CDR3 amino acids: CASRLYPWGLAGGKGAYEQYF. The CDR3, as DNA: TGTGCAAGTCGCTTATATCCGTGGGGACTAGCGGGAGGAAAGGGGGCCTACGAGCAGTACTTC.

The V gene is TRBV7-8, the J gene TRBJ2-1; TRBD2 might be the D (6 bases). The length of the CDR3 is 14 residues. The V end was cut by 4 bases, the J end by 7 bases, with 14 bases between. Germline assignment: CDR1 SGHVS and CDR2 FQNEAQ. This CDR3 reads CASSYRNLANEQFF. The DNA of the CDR3 is TGTGCCAGCAGCTACCGAAACCTAGCGAATGAGCAGTTCTTC.

In DNA, the CDR3 is TGTGCCATCAGGGGGACAGGGTCGAATTCACCCCTCCACTTT. Its translation: CAIRGTGSNSPLHF. V gene TRBV10-3 combines with J gene TRBJ1-6; 9 bases align to TRBD1. The CDR3 extends over 14 amino acids. The trim removed 6 bases at V and 7 bases at J, leaving 4 bases unmatched. The V gene's germline CDR1 is ENHRY and CDR2 SYGVKD.

The chain employs TRBV10-2 and TRBJ2-5, with TRBD2 matching 9 bases. The length of the CDR3 is 17 residues. V was clipped by 4 bases and J by 0 bases; unmatched bases: 9. Per the germline V gene, CDR1 is WSHSY and CDR2 is SAAADI. As DNA, the CDR3 is TGCGCCAGCAGTGGGGTAGCGGGGGAAGTGTACCAAGAGACCCAGTACTTC. Translating it yields CASSGVAGEVYQETQYF.

The J gene is TRBJ2-5, the V gene TRBV4-3; TRBD2 agrees at 7 bases. Trimming removed 2 bases from V and 4 bases from J; junction bases left unmatched: 4. Germline CDR1 is LGHNA and CDR2 is YSLEER. The CDR3 contains 14 residues. CDR3 nucleotide sequence: TGCGCCAGCAGCCAATTGGGGGGGAGAGAGACCCAGTACTTC. Its protein product is CASSQLGGRETQYF.

The rearrangement joins TRBV3-1 (or the pseudogene TRBV3-2) to TRBJ2-1; D unclear. The CDR3 length is 11 residues. V shed 3 bases and J shed 8 bases, with 5 bases lying between them. Germline V lookup: CDR1 LGHDT, CDR2 YNNKEL (reference sequence). The CDR3 loop reads CASSQSHEQFF. The CDR3 bases are TGTGCCAGCAGCCAGTCTCATGAGCAGTTCTTC.

There are a few counts of this clone. The chain links TRBV19 to TRBJ2-2, with 13 bases identical to TRBD2. Per the germline V gene, CDR1 is LNHDA and CDR2 is SQIVND (reference sequence). J was trimmed by 4 bases and V by 3 bases; bases with no gene match: 11. The CDR3 length is 19 residues. CDR3 coding DNA: TGTGCCAGTAGTATGCGACTAGCGGGAGGATCATCCTTCACCGGGGAGCTGTTTTTT. Translation gives CASSMRLAGGSSFTGELFF.

The V call is TRBV28, the J call TRBJ1-1; a weak D match, TRBD1 (6 bases). The CDR3 extends over 16 amino acids. Germline CDR1 reads MDHEN; CDR2 reads SYDVKM. V lost 5 bases and J lost 2, with 18 bases in between. The CDR3, as DNA: TGTGCCAGCAGTCGGAGACCGGGACAACTTAACACTGAAGCTTTCTTT. Protein sequence: CASSRRPGQLNTEAFF.

The chain couples TRBV2 to TRBJ1-2, with a tentative D call TRBD1 (5 bases). Per the germline V gene, CDR1 is SNHLY and CDR2 is FYNNEI. The CDR3 consists of 14 residues. The germline V and J ends were trimmed by 7 bases and 6 bases, with 18 bases remaining between them. The CDR3 DNA follows: TGTGCCAGCACGGATAGGAAGTTAGGGGATGGCTACACCTTC. Residues: CASTDRKLGDGYTF.

The chain recombines TRBV19 with TRBJ2-2, with unresolved D. The CDR3 is made up of 14 amino acids. Per germline, CDR1 LNHDA and CDR2 SQIVND (reference sequence). Trimming left V 3 bases short and J 5 bases short, with 10 bases between. This CDR3 is CASSIQVRTGELFF. For the CDR3, the DNA is TGTGCCAGTAGTATCCAGGTCCGGACCGGGGAGCTGTTTTTT.

This clone occurred once. The rearrangement joins TRBV28 to TRBJ2-3, with 7 bases lining up with TRBD1. This CDR3 is 14 amino acids long. CDR1 is MDHEN, CDR2 SYDVKM, per germline. After removal of 10 bases from V and 2 bases from J, the junction contained 9 bases not matched to a gene. CDR3 in DNA: TGTGCCACCACCCGAGGGGGCGACACAGATACGCAGTATTTT. Protein sequence: CATTRGGDTDTQYF.

The chain employs TRBV7-2 and TRBJ2-3, with TRBD2 matching over 10 bases. CDR1 and CDR2 from the germline V gene are SGHTA and FQGNSA. V gave up 4 bases and J gave up 10 bases; unmatched junction bases: 11. The CDR3 length is 15 residues. CDR3 coding DNA: TGTGCCAGCAGCTATACATCCGGGACTAGCGACGCGCAGTATTTT. Translation: CASSYTSGTSDAQYF.

The rearrangement joins TRBV6-5 to TRBJ2-5; TRBD1 might be the D (5 bases). CDR1 is MNHEY, CDR2 SVGAGI, per germline. The V and J ends lost 5 bases and 4 bases respectively, with 14 bases between them. The CDR3 spans 14 residues. The CDR3 nucleotides are TGTGCCAGCAGTCAGGGCAGGGATATAGAGACCCAGTACTTC. It yields the protein CASSQGRDIETQYF.

The rearrangement links TRBV2 to TRBJ1-2; D is uncertain. This CDR3 region has 13 residues. Deletions cut 6 bases from V and 11 bases from J, with 19 bases between. The germline V gene has CDR1 SNHLY and CDR2 FYNNEI. The CDR3 loop reads CASRDPALVGYTF. The CDR3, as DNA: TGTGCCAGCAGAGACCCGGCCCTAGTTGGGTACACCTTC.

The chain is built from TRBV18 and TRBJ2-7; the match to TRBD2 covers 8 bases. V lost 1 base to trimming and J lost 9 bases; unmatched junction nucleotides: 17. CDR3 length: 17 residues. CDR1 KGHSH and CDR2 LQKENI come from the germline V gene. CDR3 loop: CASSPLNLAGLRTGQYF. In DNA, the CDR3 is TGTGCCAGCTCACCACTTAATCTAGCGGGCCTGCGTACGGGGCAGTACTTC.

V usage is TRBV29-1 and J usage is TRBJ2-2; no firm D call. CDR3 length: 14 residues. From germline, CDR1 is SQVTM and CDR2 ANQGSEA. Trimming took 4 bases from V and 0 from J, leaving 9 bases between them. The CDR3 loop reads CSVGESPNTGELFF. CDR3 coding DNA: TGCAGCGTTGGCGAGAGCCCGAACACCGGGGAGCTGTTTTTT.

The V call is TRBV5-4, the J call TRBJ2-2; D is ambiguous. The length of the CDR3 is 14 residues. Germline V lookup: CDR1 SGHNT, CDR2 YYREEE (reference sequence). Trimming left V 4 bases short and J 0 bases short, with 7 bases between. Written as DNA, the CDR3 is TGTGCCAGCAGCCTAGACCCGAACACCGGGGAGCTGTTTTTT. Protein sequence: CASSLDPNTGELFF. Variable domain in full (rest from reference TRBV5-4 and TRBJ2-2): ETGVTQSPTHLIKTRGQQVTLRCSSQSGHNTVSWYQQALGQGPQFIFQYYREEENGRGNFPPRFSGLQFPNYSSELNVNALELDDSALYLCASSLDPNTGELFFGEGSRLTVL.

In its sample, this clone was seen many times. The rearrangement links TRBV7-2 to TRBJ2-5; 10 bases line up with TRBD1. The CDR3 extends over 16 amino acids. V dropped 5 bases and J dropped 2; count of bases not matched to a gene: 8. Germline assignment: CDR1 SGHTA and CDR2 FQGNSA. The CDR3 bases are TGTGCCAGCAGCGCGCGGGACAGGGGAGGACAAGAGACCCAGTACTTC. Translated, it gives CASSARDRGGQETQYF. Full variable domain (remainder filled in from reference TRBV7-2 and TRBJ2-5): GAGVSQSPSNKVTEKGKDVELRCDPISGHTALYWYRQSLGQGLEFLIYFQGNSAPDKSGLPSDRFSAERTGGSVSTLTIQRTQQEDSAVYLCASSARDRGGQETQYFGPGTRLLVL.

This clone was picked up one time. V usage is TRBV7-2 and J usage is TRBJ2-3, with 11 bases identical to TRBD2. There are 17 residues in the CDR3. Per germline, CDR1 SGHTA and CDR2 FQGNSA. V lost 1 base to trimming and J lost 4 bases; unmatched junction nucleotides: 7. This CDR3 is CASSLGTSGSVADTQYF. CDR3 bases: TGTGCCAGCAGCTTAGGCACTAGCGGGAGCGTGGCAGATACGCAGTATTTT. The whole variable domain, remainder taken from reference TRBV7-2 and TRBJ2-3, is GAGVSQSPSNKVTEKGKDVELRCDPISGHTALYWYRQSLGQGLEFLIYFQGNSAPDKSGLPSDRFSAERTGGSVSTLTIQRTQQEDSAVYLCASSLGTSGSVADTQYFGPGTRLTVL.

The chain carries TRBV5-1 and TRBJ2-7, with D possibly being TRBD1 (6 bases). This CDR3 has 13 amino acids. Between the trimmed V and J ends, which lost 3 bases and 6 bases, there was a span of 13 bases. Germline V gene sequence: CDR1 SGHRS, CDR2 YFSETQ. The CDR3 sequence is CASSSLTGREQYF. The DNA for the CDR3 is TGCGCCAGCAGCTCACTGACAGGACGCGAGCAGTACTTC.